The next 11 T cell receptor beta chains were all read from a single sample in a study of cytomegalovirus exposure and HLA in healthy donors. The PCR employed 60 Vbeta primers together with 13 Jbeta primers. Repertoires were generated with immunoSEQ multiplex PCR, while TCRdb's copy carries only in-frame clones and drops some. The sample contains 150,000 to 200,000 clones, about four fifths of which appear only once. The sample consisted of PBMCs. Receptors were obtained from a man aged 18 to 29 in good health and CMV-seronegative.

In nucleotides, the CDR3 is TGTGCCACCAGCGGAGGAGGGGGGGCCGGAACGCAGTATTTT. Encoded protein: CATSGGGGAGTQYF. This rearrangement joins TRBV15 to TRBJ2-3; D perhaps matches TRBD2 (7 bases). Looked up from germline, CDR1 is LNHNV and CDR2 is YYDKDF (reference sequence). Between the trimmed V and J ends, which lost 5 bases and 9 bases, there was a span of 18 bases. CDR3 size: 14 residues.

This sequence joins TRBV5-6 and TRBJ2-3, with a possible D match to TRBD2 (6 bases). V lost 0 bases and J lost 1, with 6 bases in between. The CDR3 contains 14 residues. Germline CDR1 SGHDT, CDR2 YYEEEE. The CDR3 DNA sequence: TGTGCCAGCAGCTTGGCGGGGGGCACAGATACGCAGTATTTT. It codes for CASSLAGGTDTQYF.

The rearrangement links TRBV7-8 to TRBJ1-4, with 8 nucleotides matching TRBD1. J lost 6 bases, V lost 7 bases, and 7 bases had no gene match. From germline, CDR1 is SGHVS and CDR2 FQNEAQ. The CDR3 spans 14 residues. Written as DNA, the CDR3 is TGTGCCAGCACCCAGGACAGGGCGGATGAAAAACTGTTTTTT. It encodes CASTQDRADEKLFF.

This chain connects TRBV9 to TRBJ1-6; 7 nucleotides match TRBD1. The CDR3 totals 15 residues. Germline V CDR1 and CDR2: SGDLS, YYNGEE. V shed 4 bases and J 7 bases; nucleotides not matched to a gene: 8. The CDR3 sequence is CASSPRQGGNSPLHF. CDR3 sequence (DNA): TGTGCCAGCAGCCCCCGACAGGGTGGGAATTCACCCCTCCACTTT. The variable domain in full, with the rest retrieved from reference TRBV9 and TRBJ1-6, is DSGVTQTPKHLITATGQRVTLRCSPRSGDLSVYWYQQSLDQGLQFLIQYYNGEERAKGNILERFSAQQFPDLHSELNLSSLELGDSALYFCASSPRQGGNSPLHFGNGTRLTVT.

The CDR3 loop reads CATSIRRGYQPQHF. In DNA, the CDR3 is TGTGCCACCAGCATCCGCAGGGGCTACCAGCCCCAGCATTTT. The chain recombines TRBV15 with TRBJ1-5, with D possibly TRBD1 on 6 matching bases. This CDR3 has 14 residues. The germline V gene has CDR1 LNHNV and CDR2 YYDKDF (reference sequence). Trimming took 4 bases from V and 7 from J, leaving 14 bases between them.

J is TRBJ1-6 and V is TRBV7-8; maybe TRBD1 (5 bases). Per the germline V gene, CDR1 is SGHVS and CDR2 is FQNEAQ. V lost 7 bases and J 7 bases, leaving 20 bases between the germline ends. This CDR3 is built from 16 residues. The CDR3 sequence is CASTLRRGGINSPLHF. The CDR3 DNA is TGTGCCAGCACCCTCCGGCGGGGGGGAATCAATTCACCCCTCCACTTT.

The V call is TRBV2, the J call TRBJ2-7, with 8 bases identical to TRBD1. The germline gives CDR1 SNHLY, CDR2 FYNNEI. The CDR3 runs 18 residues. With 5 bases clipped from V and 1 base from J, the junction kept 16 bases outside the gene matches. CDR3 sequence reads: CASSRSHDTTGASYEQYF. The CDR3 bases are TGTGCCAGCAGTCGGTCACATGATACGACAGGGGCGTCCTACGAGCAGTACTTC. Together with reference TRBV2 and TRBJ2-7, the CDR3 gives the full variable domain: EPEVTQTPSHQVTQMGQEVILRCVPISNHLYFYWYRQILGQKVEFLVSFYNNEISEKSEIFDDQFSVERPDGSNFTLKIRSTKLEDSAMYFCASSRSHDTTGASYEQYFGPGTRLTVT.

CDR3 protein: CASSQAGGNQETQYF. The CDR3 DNA reads as TGTGCCAGCAGTCAAGCGGGGGGGAACCAAGAGACCCAGTACTTC. V and J are TRBV25-1 and TRBJ2-5; 10 bases are shared with TRBD2. V lost 5 bases, J lost 0 bases, and 3 bases stayed unmatched. From germline, CDR1 is MGHDK and CDR2 SYGVNS. This CDR3 contains 15 residues.

The chain uses TRBV7-9 and TRBJ2-3; 7 nucleotides align to TRBD1. This CDR3 contains 15 residues. CDR1 SEHNR and CDR2 FQNEAQ come from the germline V gene (reference sequence). V lost 5 bases, J lost 2 bases, and 7 bases stayed unmatched. CDR3 DNA: TGTGCCAGCAGCGCCGGGACAGAGGACACAGATACGCAGTATTTT. Translated: CASSAGTEDTDTQYF.

This chain links TRBV5-1 with TRBJ2-5; 9 bases line up with TRBD1. V lost 2 bases to trimming and J lost 5 bases; unmatched junction nucleotides: 10. Germline V gives CDR1 SGHRS, CDR2 YFSETQ. The CDR3 is made up of 16 amino acids. The CDR3 nucleotides read TGCGCCAGCAGCTTCTTTTCGGGACAGGGACGCGAGACCCAGTACTTC. Translation gives CASSFFSGQGRETQYF. The full variable domain, with the rest looked up from reference TRBV5-1 and TRBJ2-5, is KAGVTQTPRYLIKTRGQQVTLSCSPISGHRSVSWYQQTPGQGLQFLFEYFSETQRNKGNFPGRFSGRQFSNSRSEMNVSTLELGDSALYLCASSFFSGQGRETQYFGPGTRLLVL.

V and J are TRBV9 and TRBJ2-1; 9 positions agree with TRBD1. Germline CDR1 is SGDLS and CDR2 is YYNGEE. The CDR3 spans 17 residues. The J segment lost 3 bases and the V segment lost 0 bases, leaving 7 bases of the junction unmatched. As DNA, the CDR3 is TGTGCCAGCAGCGTAGTCCTCACAGGGGGCGTCTACAATGAGCAGTTCTTC. Amino acid sequence: CASSVVLTGGVYNEQFF.